This T cell receptor (beta chain) was recorded in a study of OX40 agonist ivuxolimab in advanced cancers. Across the study: Ivuxolimab is a fully human IgG2 antibody that activates OX40 (CD134). The study reported partial responses in three patients: one hepatocellular carcinoma, two cutaneous melanoma. Study-wide results and limits: Among the lowest levels of clonal expansion were found in partial responders at 0.1-3.0 mg/kg. The antigen specificity of the peripheral T cells (those that were expanded) was not determined.

This CDR3 contains 14 residues. The germline V gene has CDR1 SGHTA and CDR2 FQGTGA. The V gene end was trimmed by 5 bases and the J gene end by 9 bases; junction bases not matched to a gene: 9. Concerning this clone itself: Its specificity is unknown.

Clones were sequenced by immunoSEQ multiplex PCR, and TCRdb holds only the in-frame ones, with some missing. The sample yields 96,000 or so clones, around 91% seen once. The input for sequencing was CD4+ or CD8+ T cells sorted from blood, taken in a trial of the OX40 agonist ivuxolimab. The TCR sequence derives from an adult with an advanced solid tumor such as melanoma, head and neck, liver or kidney cancer. V is TRBV7-3 and J is TRBJ2-1, with 8 bases fitting TRBD2. The CDR3 region has the DNA TGTGCCAGCAGCCGAGTTGGACGGGAGGGTGAGCAGTTCTTC. Translated, it gives CASSRVGREGEQFF. The full variable domain, completed using reference TRBV7-3 and TRBJ2-1, is GAGVSQTPSNKVTEKGKYVELRCDPISGHTALYWYRQSLGQGPEFLIYFQGTGAADDSGLPNDRFFAVRPEGSVSTLKIQRTERGDSAVYLCASSRVGREGEQFFGPGTRLTVL.